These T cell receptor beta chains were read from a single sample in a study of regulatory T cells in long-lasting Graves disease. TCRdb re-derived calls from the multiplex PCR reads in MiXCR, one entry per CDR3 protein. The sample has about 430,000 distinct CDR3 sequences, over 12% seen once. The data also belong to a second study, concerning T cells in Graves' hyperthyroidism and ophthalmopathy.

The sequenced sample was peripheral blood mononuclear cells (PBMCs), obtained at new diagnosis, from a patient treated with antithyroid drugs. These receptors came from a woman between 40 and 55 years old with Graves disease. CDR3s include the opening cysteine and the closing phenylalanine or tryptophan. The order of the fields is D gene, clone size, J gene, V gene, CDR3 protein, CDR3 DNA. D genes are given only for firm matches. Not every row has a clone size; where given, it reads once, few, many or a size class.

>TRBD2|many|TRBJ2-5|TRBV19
CASSILRGRQETQYF
TGTGCCAGTAGTATCCTTCGCGGGAGGCAAGAGACCCAGTACTTC
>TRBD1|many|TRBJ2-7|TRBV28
CASSPSTGTYEQYF
TGTGCCAGCAGTCCATCGACAGGGACCTACGAGCAGTACTTC
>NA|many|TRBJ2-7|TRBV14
CASSQSGVHEQYF
TGTGCCAGCAGCCAATCAGGCGTCCACGAGCAGTACTTC
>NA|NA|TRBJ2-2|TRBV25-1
CASSDSGQGLTGELFF
TGTGCCAGCAGTGATTCTGGGCAGGGACTCACCGGGGAGCTGTTTTTT
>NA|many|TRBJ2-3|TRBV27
CASSLSGNTQYF
TGTGCCAGCAGTTTATCGGGGAATACGCAGTATTTT
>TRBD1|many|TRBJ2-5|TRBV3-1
CASSPTRGQETQYF
TGTGCCAGCAGCCCAACCAGGGGGCAAGAGACCCAGTACTTC
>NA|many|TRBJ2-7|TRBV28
CASSLSMAVMYF
TGTGCCAGCAGTTTAAGCATGGCAGTAATGTACTTC
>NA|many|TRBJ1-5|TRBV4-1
CASSQDPATSNQPQHF
TGTGCCAGCAGCCAAGACCCAGCTACTAGCAATCAGCCCCAGCATTTT
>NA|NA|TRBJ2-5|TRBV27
CATLSPQETQYF
TGTGCCACCTTATCCCCCCAAGAGACCCAGTACTTC
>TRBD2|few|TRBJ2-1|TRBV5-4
CASTSSGRTYNEQFF
TGTGCCAGCACCTCTAGCGGGAGAACCTACAATGAGCAGTTCTTC
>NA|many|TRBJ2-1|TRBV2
CASSEIRGNNEQFF
TGTGCCAGCAGTGAGATTCGGGGTAACAATGAGCAGTTCTTC
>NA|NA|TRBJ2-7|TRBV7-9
CASSSTSTGTNEQYF
TGTGCCAGCAGCTCCACAAGCACCGGGACGAACGAGCAGTACTTC
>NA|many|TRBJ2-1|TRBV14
CASSQGNGREQFF
TGTGCCAGCAGCCAAGGTAATGGCCGTGAGCAGTTCTTC
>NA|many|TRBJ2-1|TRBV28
CAAARGHEQFF
TGTGCCGCAGCCAGAGGACATGAGCAGTTCTTC
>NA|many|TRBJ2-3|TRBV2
CASKEGRDETDTQYF
TGTGCCAGCAAGGAAGGTCGGGACGAAACAGATACGCAGTATTTT
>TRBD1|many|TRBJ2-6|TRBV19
CASSTTRTGSSGANVLTF
TGTGCCAGTAGTACCACCCGGACAGGGAGCTCTGGGGCCAACGTCCTGACTTTC
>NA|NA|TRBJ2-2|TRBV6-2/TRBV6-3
CASSKPSGGTGELFF
TGTGCCAGCAGTAAACCGTCCGGAGGCACCGGGGAGCTGTTTTTT
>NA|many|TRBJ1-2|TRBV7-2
CASSLVGGGGYTF
TGTGCCAGCAGCTTAGTTGGAGGGGGAGGCTACACCTTC
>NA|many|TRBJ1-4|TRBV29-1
CSVGSGSGKLFF
TGCAGCGTTGGGTCGGGGAGTGGAAAACTGTTTTTT
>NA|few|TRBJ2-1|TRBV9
CASSAQTDSGQFF
TGTGCCAGCAGCGCCCAGACTGACTCCGGGCAGTTCTTC
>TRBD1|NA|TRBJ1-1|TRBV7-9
CASSLDRGLWVSNTEAFF
TGTGCCAGCAGCTTAGACAGGGGGCTCTGGGTCTCGAACACTGAAGCTTTCTTT
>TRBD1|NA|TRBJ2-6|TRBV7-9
CASSGNRDRGLEANVLTF
TGTGCCAGCAGCGGAAACCGGGACAGGGGGCTTGAGGCCAACGTCCTGACTTTC
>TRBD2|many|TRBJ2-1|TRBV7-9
CASSPGTSVRHEQFF
TGTGCCAGCAGCCCCGGGACTAGTGTTAGGCATGAGCAGTTCTTC
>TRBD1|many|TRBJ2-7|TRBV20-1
CSARGQGFSYEQYF
TGCAGTGCTAGAGGACAGGGGTTCTCCTACGAGCAGTACTTC
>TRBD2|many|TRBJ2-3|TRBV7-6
CASSQQGLAGADTQYF
TGTGCCAGCAGCCAACAAGGACTAGCGGGAGCAGATACGCAGTATTTT
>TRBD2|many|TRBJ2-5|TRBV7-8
CASSLSILPGTSGRRGKTQYF
TGTGCCAGCAGCCTTAGTATCCTTCCCGGGACTAGCGGGAGGAGGGGGAAGACCCAGTACTTC
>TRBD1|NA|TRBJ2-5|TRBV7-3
CASSPVGAGGQETQYF
TGTGCCAGCAGTCCCGTTGGGGCAGGGGGACAAGAGACCCAGTACTTC
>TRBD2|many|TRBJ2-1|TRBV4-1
CASSRVPREVTNEQFF
TGCGCCAGCAGCCGGGTTCCGCGGGAGGTTACCAATGAGCAGTTCTTC
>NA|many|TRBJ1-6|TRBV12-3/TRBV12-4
CASSIEGGMRGSPLHF
TGTGCCAGCAGCATTGAGGGAGGAATGCGGGGCTCACCCCTCCACTTT
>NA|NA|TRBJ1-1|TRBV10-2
CASTNSGRGDEAFF
TGCGCCAGCACCAATTCAGGGAGGGGGGACGAAGCTTTCTTT
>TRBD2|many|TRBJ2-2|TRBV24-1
CATSDVSGSEDTGELFF
TGTGCCACCAGTGATGTTAGCGGGAGTGAGGACACCGGGGAGCTGTTTTTT
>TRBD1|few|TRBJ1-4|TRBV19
CASSIDRDRGLATNEKLFF
TGTGCCAGTAGTATAGACCGGGACAGGGGGCTCGCAACTAATGAAAAACTGTTTTTT
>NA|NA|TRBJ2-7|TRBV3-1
CASSPNPGDTFSYEQYF
TGTGCCAGCAGCCCCAATCCGGGGGACACTTTCTCCTACGAGCAGTACTTC
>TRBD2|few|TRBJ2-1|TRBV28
CASRGRTRDNEQFF
TGTGCCAGCAGGGGCCGGACTAGGGACAATGAGCAGTTCTTC
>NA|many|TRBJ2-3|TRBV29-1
CSGGGLNTDTQYF
TGCAGCGGGGGCGGACTTAACACAGATACGCAGTATTTT
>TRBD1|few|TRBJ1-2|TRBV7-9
CASSKDRAYGYTF
TGTGCCAGCAGCAAGGACAGGGCCTATGGCTACACCTTC
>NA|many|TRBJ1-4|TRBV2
CASSGTPGGSLDEKLFF
TGTGCCAGCAGTGGTACTCCCGGAGGGTCGTTGGATGAAAAACTGTTTTTT
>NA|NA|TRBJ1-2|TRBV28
CASSPTDYVYTF
TGTGCCAGCAGTCCAACAGACTATGTCTACACCTTC
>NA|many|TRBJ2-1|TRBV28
CASSSIGGASYNEQFF
TGTGCCAGCAGTTCAATTGGCGGGGCCTCCTACAATGAGCAGTTCTTC
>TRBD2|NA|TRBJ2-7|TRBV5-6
CASSTSASYEQYF
TGTGCCAGCAGCACTAGCGCGTCCTACGAGCAGTACTTC
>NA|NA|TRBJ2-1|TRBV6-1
CASSEQGRFRGEQFF
TGTGCCAGCAGTGAACAGGGGAGATTTAGGGGTGAGCAGTTCTTC
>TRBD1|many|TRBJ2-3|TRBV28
CASSPNLHRGDTQYF
TGTGCCAGCAGTCCCAATCTTCACAGGGGGGATACGCAGTATTTT
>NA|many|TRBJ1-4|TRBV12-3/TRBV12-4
CASRTVGYEKLFF
TGTGCCAGCAGGACCGTGGGGTATGAAAAACTGTTTTTT
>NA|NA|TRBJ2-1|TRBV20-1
CSARDSGRTVLNEQFF
TGCAGTGCTAGAGATTCCGGGAGAACGGTCCTCAATGAGCAGTTCTTC
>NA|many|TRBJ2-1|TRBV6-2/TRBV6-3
CASTGGPYNEQFF
TGTGCCAGCACCGGCGGACCCTACAATGAGCAGTTCTTC
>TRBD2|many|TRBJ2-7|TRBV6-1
CASYASGAYEQYF
TGTGCCAGTTACGCTAGCGGAGCCTACGAGCAGTACTTC
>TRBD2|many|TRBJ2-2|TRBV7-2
CASSSLVLADIETGELFF
TGTGCCAGCAGCTCTCTCGTCCTAGCGGACATCGAGACCGGGGAGCTGTTTTTT
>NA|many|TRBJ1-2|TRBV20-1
CSARRPHNYGYTF
TGCAGTGCTAGGAGACCGCATAACTATGGCTACACCTTC
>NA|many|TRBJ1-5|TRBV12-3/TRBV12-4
CASSSSGQGNNQPQHF
NA
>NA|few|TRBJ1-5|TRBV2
CASSGALDNNQPQHF
TGTGCCAGCAGTGGAGCGCTTGACAATAATCAGCCCCAGCATTTT
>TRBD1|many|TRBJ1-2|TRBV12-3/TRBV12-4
CASSSGTGANYGYTF
TGTGCCAGCAGTTCCGGGACAGGAGCTAACTATGGCTACACCTTC
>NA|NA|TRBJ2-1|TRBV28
CASSWGAAYNEQFF
TGTGCCAGCAGTTGGGGGGCGGCCTACAATGAGCAGTTCTTC
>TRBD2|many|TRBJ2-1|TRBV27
CASSLTGLGYNEQFF
TGTGCCAGCAGTTTAACGGGACTAGGCTACAATGAGCAGTTCTTC
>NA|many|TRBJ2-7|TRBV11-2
CASSYQANSYEQYF
TGTGCCAGCAGCTATCAGGCCAACTCCTACGAGCAGTACTTC
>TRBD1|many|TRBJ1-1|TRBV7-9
CASSLSSGTGGAVNTEAFF
TGTGCCAGCAGCTTATCATCCGGGACAGGGGGCGCGGTGAACACTGAAGCTTTCTTT
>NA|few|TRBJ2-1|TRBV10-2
CASSTGSNEQFF
TGCGCCAGCAGCACAGGGTCAAATGAGCAGTTCTTC
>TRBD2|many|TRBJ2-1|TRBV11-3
CASSKRLATYNEQFF
TGTGCCAGCAGCAAAAGACTAGCTACCTACAATGAGCAGTTCTTC
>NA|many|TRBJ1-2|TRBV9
CASSQPGQGTRGYTF
TGTGCCAGCAGCCAACCCGGTCAGGGGACTCGGGGCTACACCTTC
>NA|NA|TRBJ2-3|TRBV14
CASATGGVATDTQYF
TGTGCCAGCGCCACCGGGGGAGTAGCCACAGATACGCAGTATTTT
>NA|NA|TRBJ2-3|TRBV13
CASSGGALSPDTQYF
TGTGCCAGCAGCGGTGGGGCCCTCTCCCCAGATACGCAGTATTTT